One sample yielded the 32 T cell receptor beta chains listed below, sequenced in a study of identical twins. TCRdb independently ran MiXCR on the 5' RACE reads; one entry per CDR3 protein. The sample contains about 250,000 distinct CDR3 sequences, over 12% of which appear only once. The material sequenced was memory (CD45RO+) T cells sorted from blood. The receptors originated from a young woman in good health.

Only a few counts were recorded for this clonotype. Compared with germline, one end of the junction differs, possibly owing to a read error. V gene TRBV7-7 combines with J gene TRBJ2-3; D is unresolved. The CDR3 sequence is 17 residues long. Germline V gene lookup returns CDR1 SSHAT and CDR2 FNYEAQ (reference sequence). CDR3 DNA: TGTGCTAGCAGCTGGATGGGTTCCGTTCGTTGCACAGATACGCAGTATTTT. Its translation: CASSWMGSVRCTDTQYF.

This clonotype came up a few times. The V gene is TRBV11-3, the J gene TRBJ2-7; D is ambiguous. The CDR3 sequence is 12 residues long. The V gene's germline CDR1 is SGHNT and CDR2 YENEEA. With 0 bases removed from V and 6 bases from J, the gap between germline ends came to 6 bases. In DNA form, the CDR3 reads TGTGCCAGCAGCTTAGAACCTGGCGAGCAGTACTTC. This codes for CASSLEPGEQYF.

This clonotype was seen a handful of times. The rearrangement uses TRBV20-1 and TRBJ2-7; D might be TRBD1 (5 bases). The CDR3 covers 13 residues. Germline loops: CDR1 DFQATT, CDR2 SNEGSKA (reference sequence). The V end was cut by 2 bases, the J end by 6 bases, with 14 bases between. The CDR3 spells CSARPERGREQYF. The CDR3 nucleotides read TGCAGTGCTAGACCTGAAAGGGGTCGCGAGCAGTACTTC.

This chain links TRBV20-1 with TRBJ2-7, with D unresolved. CDR1 is DFQATT, CDR2 SNEGSKA, per germline (reference sequence). This CDR3 is 11 amino acids long. V was clipped by 5 bases and J by 5 bases, with 10 bases between them. CDR3 residues: CSAASSHEQYF. Here the CDR3 DNA reads TGCAGTGCTGCCAGTTCCCACGAGCAGTACTTC.

The chain links TRBV12-3 or TRBV12-4 to TRBJ2-2; 10 bases align to TRBD2. The junction had 12 bases not matched to a gene; V was cut back by 7 bases and J by 4 bases. The CDR3 sequence is 17 residues long. Here the CDR3 DNA reads TGTGCCAGCACCCCGGGAGGGCTAGCGGGAGTCACCGGGGAGCTGTTTTTT. It is translated as CASTPGGLAGVTGELFF.

In its sample, this clonotype was seen a few times. V usage is TRBV12-3 or TRBV12-4 and J usage is TRBJ1-1; 8 nucleotides match TRBD1. The J segment lost 2 bases and the V segment lost 5 bases, leaving 7 bases of the junction unmatched. The CDR3 runs 15 residues. The chain's CDR3 is CASSKDTGGNTEAFF. The CDR3 DNA follows: TGTGCCAGCAGTAAAGACACAGGGGGAAACACTGAAGCTTTCTTT.

A few counts support this clonotype. A read error may account for a junction end that differs from germline. The chain carries TRBV20-1 and TRBJ2-7; weak D call: TRBD1 (6 bases). The CDR3 loop spans 16 amino acids. Germline assignment: CDR1 DFQATT and CDR2 SNEGSKA (reference sequence). Here the CDR3 reads CRAMGPIRQEIYEQYF. The DNA for the CDR3 is TGCAGAGCTATGGGCCCCATCCGACAGGAGATATACGAGCAGTACTTC.

The chain has TRBV20-1 and TRBJ2-2; tentative D call: TRBD1 (5 bases). Per the germline V gene, CDR1 is DFQATT and CDR2 is SNEGSKA (reference sequence). Trimming pared 1 base from V and 5 bases from J, leaving 14 bases between. CDR3 length: 15 amino acids. The CDR3 region is CSARVLGRETGELFF. CDR3 in DNA: TGCAGTGCTAGAGTTTTGGGCAGGGAAACCGGGGAGCTGTTTTTT.

The chain carries TRBV20-1 and TRBJ2-2; TRBD1 matches at 9 bases. This CDR3 has 15 residues. V dropped 6 bases and J dropped 2; count of bases not matched to a gene: 7. Germline V lookup: CDR1 DFQATT, CDR2 SNEGSKA (reference sequence). CDR3 residues: CSAIQGAPNTGELFF. In DNA, the CDR3 is TGCAGTGCGATACAGGGGGCACCCAACACCGGGGAGCTGTTTTTT.

This clonotype was found many times. The rearrangement uses TRBV5-4 and TRBJ2-2; TRBD2 aligns across 10 bases. The V segment lost 0 bases and the J segment 4 bases; nucleotides outside the gene matches: 3. The CDR3 totals 16 residues. Germline values: CDR1 SGHNT, CDR2 YYREEE (reference sequence). The CDR3 region is CASSLGLAGVTGELFF. The CDR3 nucleotides read TGTGCCAGCAGCTTGGGGCTAGCGGGAGTCACCGGGGAGCTGTTTTTT.

This clonotype was detected a few times. The CDR3 nucleotides read TGCAGTGCTTCGGTGTCAGGGAGCTCCTACGAGCAGTACTTC. The encoded protein is CSASVSGSSYEQYF. The chain couples TRBV20-1 to TRBJ2-7, with D perhaps assigned TRBD1 or TRBD2 (5 bases each). This CDR3 is built from 14 residues. Deletions cut 5 bases from V and 0 bases from J, with 14 bases between. The V gene's germline CDR1 is DFQATT and CDR2 SNEGSKA (reference sequence).

V usage is TRBV20-1 and J usage is TRBJ2-1, with 10 positions matching TRBD2. Per the germline V gene, CDR1 is DFQATT and CDR2 is SNEGSKA (reference sequence). V lost 2 bases and J lost 13; bases outside the gene matches: 8. The CDR3 runs 13 residues. Here the CDR3 reads CSARRLAGRNQFF. The CDR3 DNA reads TGCAGTGCTAGAAGACTAGCGGGCAGAAACCAGTTCTTC.

This chain connects TRBV20-1 to TRBJ2-1; 9 positions agree with TRBD2. Unmatched junction bases numbered 7, after V lost 7 bases and J lost 6 bases. The length of the CDR3 is 13 residues. Germline loops: CDR1 DFQATT, CDR2 SNEGSKA (reference sequence). The CDR3 DNA reads as TGCAGTGAAAGTAGCGGGGGTACCAATGAGCAGTTCTTC. This codes for CSESSGGTNEQFF.

The V gene is TRBV3-1, the J gene TRBJ1-2; D remains ambiguous. With 3 bases removed from V and 4 bases from J, the gap between germline ends came to 9 bases. The CDR3 has 13 residues. Germline-derived CDR1 and CDR2 are LGHDT and YNNKEL (reference sequence). CDR3 sequence: CASSQGNGYGYTF. The CDR3 DNA reads as TGTGCCAGCAGCCAGGGAAACGGCTATGGCTACACCTTC.

The table lists this clonotype with a few counts. The rearrangement uses TRBV20-1 and TRBJ1-1; D possibly corresponds to TRBD1 (5 bases). The germline CDR1 and CDR2 sequences are DFQATT and SNEGSKA (reference sequence). CDR3 length: 11 residues. V was pared by 7 bases and J by 5 bases, with 11 bases between. This CDR3 is CSGGGTTEAFF. The CDR3 bases are TGCAGTGGGGGGGGAACAACTGAAGCTTTCTTT.

The V call is TRBV12-3 or TRBV12-4, the J call TRBJ1-1; D remains unclear. This CDR3 contains 13 residues. Trimming took 5 bases from V and 5 from J, leaving 12 bases between them. The CDR3 reads CASSPMGRTEAFF. DNA of the CDR3: TGTGCCAGCAGTCCGATGGGCAGGACTGAAGCTTTCTTT.

This clonotype has only a few counts. The CDR3 loop reads CASGVIVGAFSTEAFF. CDR3 in DNA: TGTGCCAGCGGGGTAATTGTCGGGGCATTCAGCACTGAAGCTTTCTTT. This rearrangement joins TRBV6-1 to TRBJ1-1, with D perhaps matching TRBD1 (5 bases). CDR1 and CDR2 from the germline V gene are MNHNS and SASEGT. The CDR3 is 16 amino acids. The V end was cut by 8 bases, the J end by 4 bases, with 23 bases between.

The chain's CDR3 is CASKPGGYGYTF. The CDR3 region has the DNA TGCGCCAGCAAACCCGGCGGCTATGGCTACACCTTC. V usage is TRBV10-2 and J usage is TRBJ1-2; D remains unclear. CDR1 WSHSY and CDR2 SAAADI come from the germline V gene. With 7 bases removed from V and 4 bases from J, the gap between germline ends came to 10 bases. This CDR3 has 12 residues.

A few counts support this clonotype. V gene TRBV11-3 combines with J gene TRBJ2-7; D is ambiguous. The CDR3 has 13 residues. Trimming left V 1 base short and J 3 bases short, with 7 bases between. Looked up from germline, CDR1 is SGHNT and CDR2 is YENEEA. The DNA for the CDR3 is TGTGCCAGCAGCTTAGGAGTAGGCTACGAGCAGTACTTC. Translated, it gives CASSLGVGYEQYF.

This clonotype appeared a few times. This chain joins TRBV18 and TRBJ2-7; D uncertain. Per the germline V gene, CDR1 is KGHSH and CDR2 is LQKENI. Trimming shortened V by 3 bases and J by 5 bases, and 11 bases separated the two germline ends. CDR3 length equals 13 residues. The CDR3 spells CASSPQEVHEQYF. CDR3 nucleotide sequence: TGTGCCAGCTCACCCCAGGAAGTGCACGAGCAGTACTTC.

This clonotype was seen a handful of times. This chain uses TRBV7-2 with TRBJ2-5; D unclear. Trimming removed 2 bases from V and 2 bases from J, with 6 bases in between. The germline V gene encodes CDR1 SGHTA and CDR2 FQGNSA. There are 13 residues in the CDR3. DNA of the CDR3: TGTGCCAGCAGCTTAAGAATGCAAGAGACCCAGTACTTC. Amino acids: CASSLRMQETQYF.

This clonotype was detected many times. The CDR3 reads CASSGVSGANVLTF. In DNA, the CDR3 is TGTGCCAGCAGTGGAGTTTCTGGGGCCAACGTCCTGACTTTC. V is TRBV6-1 and J is TRBJ2-6; D ambiguous. This CDR3 spans 14 amino acids. CDR1 is MNHNS and CDR2 is SASEGT in the germline V gene. The ends were cut back, 4 bases at V and 1 base at J, with 5 bases in the middle.

This chain connects TRBV20-1 to TRBJ1-6; TRBD1 is a possible D gene (6 bases). The CDR3 totals 13 residues. Germline V gives CDR1 DFQATT, CDR2 SNEGSKA (reference sequence). The V and J ends lost 7 bases and 7 bases respectively, with 14 bases between them. The CDR3 sequence is CSGAGDRNSPLHF. CDR3 nucleotides: TGCAGTGGGGCAGGGGATAGGAATTCACCCCTCCACTTT.

This clonotype was seen a handful of times. The genes are TRBV24-1 and TRBJ2-3; D remains unclear. Germline assignment: CDR1 KGHDR and CDR2 SFDVKD. The V and J ends lost 3 bases and 9 bases respectively, with 24 bases between them. This CDR3 has 17 amino acids. CDR3 sequence reads: CATSDTLDPATRDTQYF. CDR3 coding DNA: TGTGCCACCAGTGATACATTGGACCCGGCCACCAGAGACACGCAGTATTTT.

The V gene is TRBV9, the J gene TRBJ2-1; 10 bases map to TRBD1. Germline assignment: CDR1 SGDLS and CDR2 YYNGEE. The CDR3 consists of 16 residues. Germline trimming cut 4 bases from V and 5 bases from J; bases unmatched to any gene: 9. Here the CDR3 DNA reads TGTGCCAGCAGCCTCCGACAGGGGGCGTGGGACAATGAGCAGTTCTTC. Its protein is CASSLRQGAWDNEQFF.

V gene TRBV3-1 combines with J gene TRBJ2-2, with no clear D. The V and J ends lost 9 bases and 5 bases respectively, with 10 bases between them. Germline V gene sequence: CDR1 LGHDT, CDR2 YNNKEL (reference sequence). CDR3 length equals 12 residues. The CDR3 sequence is CASRFGTGELFF. DNA of the CDR3: TGTGCCAGTCGTTTTGGGACCGGGGAGCTGTTTTTT.

This clonotype appeared a few times. This chain links TRBV6-5 with TRBJ1-2, with D unclear. Germline lookup yields CDR1 MNHEY and CDR2 SVGAGI. CDR3 length equals 14 residues. V was cut by 2 bases and J by 5 bases, with 12 bases left in between. The DNA of the CDR3 is TGTGCCAGCAGTTACCAGGACGGAAGATATGGCTACACCTTC. Protein product: CASSYQDGRYGYTF.

The table lists this clonotype with a few counts. V and J are TRBV7-2 and TRBJ1-1; 7 bases agree with TRBD1. In germline, CDR1 is SGHTA, CDR2 FQGNSA. This CDR3 region has 12 residues. V lost 4 bases to trimming and J lost 5 bases; unmatched junction nucleotides: 1. CDR3 region: CASSSGQTEAFF. The DNA for the CDR3 is TGTGCCAGCAGCTCGGGACAGACTGAAGCTTTCTTT.

The table lists this clonotype with a few counts. The CDR3 nucleotides are TGCGCCAGCAGCCAAGATCCAGAGGGATTCACTGAAGCTTTCTTT. Translation gives CASSQDPEGFTEAFF. The chain employs TRBV4-3 and TRBJ1-1; no definite D call. Trimming pared 0 bases from V and 4 bases from J, leaving 12 bases between. Germline V lookup: CDR1 LGHNA, CDR2 YSLEER. The CDR3 length is 15 residues.

This clonotype was seen more than once but under ten times. The chain recombines TRBV16 with TRBJ1-1; D is unclear. Germline CDR1 is KGHSY and CDR2 is FQNENV. The V and J ends lost 3 bases and 6 bases respectively, with 5 bases between them. This CDR3 is 11 amino acids long. CDR3 protein: CASSQASEAFF. CDR3 coding DNA: TGTGCCAGCAGCCAGGCATCTGAAGCTTTCTTT.

This clonotype was found many times. This chain uses TRBV20-1 with TRBJ2-1, with TRBD2 matching over 14 bases. The CDR3 runs to 16 residues. Trimming at V came to 5 bases and at J to 3 bases, leaving 6 bases not matched to a gene. Germline V lookup: CDR1 DFQATT, CDR2 SNEGSKA (reference sequence). CDR3 DNA sequence: TGCAGTGCTCGTAGACTAGCGGGGGGGAACTACAATGAGCAGTTCTTC. Its protein product is CSARRLAGGNYNEQFF.

The CDR3 here is CASSPGTSGSHNEQFF. CDR3 DNA: TGCGCCAGCAGCCCTGGGACTAGCGGGAGCCACAATGAGCAGTTCTTC. The genes are TRBV5-1 and TRBJ2-1, with 14 bases fitting TRBD2. Germline trimming cut 4 bases from V and 5 bases from J; bases unmatched to any gene: 5. CDR1 and CDR2 (germline): SGHRS, YFSETQ. The CDR3 consists of 16 residues.